These T cell receptor beta chains were read from a single sample in a study of identical twins. TCRdb re-derived calls from the 5' RACE reads in MiXCR, one entry per CDR3 protein. In the table there are around 1.7 million distinct CDR3 sequences, around 29% of which are singletons. Sequenced: cord blood. Receptors originate from a newborn girl in good health. Each CDR3 is given with its conserved first and last residue. Each record gives: V gene, D gene, clone size, J gene, CDR3 DNA, CDR3 protein. D genes are given only for firm matches. The size of a clone is reported for some rows only, either as once, few or many, or as a class for expanded clones.

V gene: TRBV4-1; D gene: TRBD1; clone size: -; J gene: TRBJ1-2; CDR3 DNA: TGCGCCAGCAGCCCGACAGGGCAGGGGGGCTGCACCTTC; CDR3 protein: CASSPTGQGGCTF
V gene: TRBV20-1; D gene: TRBD2; clone size: -; J gene: TRBJ2-7; CDR3 DNA: TGCAGTGCCCAGAACCCTCGGACTAGCGGATACTACGAGCAGTACTTC; CDR3 protein: CSAQNPRTSGYYEQYF
V gene: TRBV18; D gene: TRBD1; clone size: -; J gene: TRBJ1-1; CDR3 DNA: TGTGCCAGCTCGGACAGGGCCCGAAAGACTTTCTTT; CDR3 protein: CASSDRARKTFF
V gene: TRBV11-2; D gene: -; clone size: few; J gene: TRBJ1-2; CDR3 DNA: TGTGCCAGCAGCTCCCTGGGCCGGGACCCGAGATATGGCTACACCTTC; CDR3 protein: CASSSLGRDPRYGYTF
V gene: TRBV6-1; D gene: TRBD2; clone size: -; J gene: TRBJ2-1; CDR3 DNA: TGTGCCAGCAGTAAACCCGGACTAGCGGACTACAATGAGCAGTTCTTC; CDR3 protein: CASSKPGLADYNEQFF
V gene: TRBV29-1; D gene: -; clone size: -; J gene: TRBJ1-1; CDR3 DNA: TGCAGCGCCAGGGGTTATGACACTGAAGCTTTCTTT; CDR3 protein: CSARGYDTEAFF
V gene: TRBV29-1; D gene: TRBD1; clone size: -; J gene: TRBJ1-1; CDR3 DNA: TGCAGCGTTTTAGGGGGCGTGGTACGTCACACTGAAGCTTTCTTT; CDR3 protein: CSVLGGVVRHTEAFF
V gene: TRBV20-1; D gene: -; clone size: -; J gene: TRBJ1-4; CDR3 DNA: TGCAGTGCTGTCCAGGGCGAGACTGAAAAACTGTTTTTT; CDR3 protein: CSAVQGETEKLFF
V gene: TRBV3-1; D gene: TRBD1; clone size: -; J gene: TRBJ1-4; CDR3 DNA: TGTGCCAGCAGCCAACCGGGACAGGCTAATGAAAAACTGTTTTTT; CDR3 protein: CASSQPGQANEKLFF
V gene: TRBV20-1; D gene: -; clone size: -; J gene: TRBJ1-5; CDR3 DNA: TGCAGTGCTAGATCGGGGCCCCAGCATTTT; CDR3 protein: CSARSGPQHF
V gene: TRBV20-1; D gene: -; clone size: -; J gene: TRBJ1-3; CDR3 DNA: TGCAGTGCCCCGGACAGAAACACCATATATTTT; CDR3 protein: CSAPDRNTIYF